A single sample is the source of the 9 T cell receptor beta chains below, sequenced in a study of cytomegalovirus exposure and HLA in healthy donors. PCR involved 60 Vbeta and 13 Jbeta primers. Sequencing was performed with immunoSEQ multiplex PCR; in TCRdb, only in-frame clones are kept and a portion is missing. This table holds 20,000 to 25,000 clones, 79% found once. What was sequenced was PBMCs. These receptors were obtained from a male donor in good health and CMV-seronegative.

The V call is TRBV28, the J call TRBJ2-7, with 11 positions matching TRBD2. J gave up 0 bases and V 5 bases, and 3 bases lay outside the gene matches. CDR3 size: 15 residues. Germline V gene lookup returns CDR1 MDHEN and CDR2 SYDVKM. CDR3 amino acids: CASSVGTSGSYEQYF. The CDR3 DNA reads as TGTGCCAGCAGTGTCGGGACTAGCGGCTCCTACGAGCAGTACTTC.

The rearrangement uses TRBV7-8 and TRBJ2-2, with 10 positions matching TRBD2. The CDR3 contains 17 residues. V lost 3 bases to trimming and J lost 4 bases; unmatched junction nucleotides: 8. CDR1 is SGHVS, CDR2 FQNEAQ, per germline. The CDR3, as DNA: TGTGCCAGCAGCTTCTATAGCGGGAGGCCGGGCACCGGGGAGCTGTTTTTT. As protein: CASSFYSGRPGTGELFF.

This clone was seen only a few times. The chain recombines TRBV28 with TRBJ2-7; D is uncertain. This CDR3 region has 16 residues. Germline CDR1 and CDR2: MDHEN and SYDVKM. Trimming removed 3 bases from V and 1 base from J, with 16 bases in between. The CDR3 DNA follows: TGTGCCAGCAGTTTGGTCCGGAGTACCCCTTCCTACGAGCAGTACTTC. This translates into CASSLVRSTPSYEQYF.

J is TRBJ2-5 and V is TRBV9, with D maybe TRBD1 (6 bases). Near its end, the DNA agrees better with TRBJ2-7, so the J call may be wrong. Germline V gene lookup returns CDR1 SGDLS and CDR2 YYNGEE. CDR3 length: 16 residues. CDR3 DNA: TGTGCCAGCAGCGCAACCCTGAGACAGGACTCCTACGAGCAGTACTTC. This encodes CASSATLRQDSYEQYF.

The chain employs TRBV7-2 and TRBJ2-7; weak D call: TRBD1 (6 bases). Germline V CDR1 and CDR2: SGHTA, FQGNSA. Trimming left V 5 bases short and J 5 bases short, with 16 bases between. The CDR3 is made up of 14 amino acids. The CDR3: CASSRGLGADEQYF. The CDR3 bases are TGTGCCAGCAGCCGAGGGCTGGGGGCCGACGAGCAGTACTTC.

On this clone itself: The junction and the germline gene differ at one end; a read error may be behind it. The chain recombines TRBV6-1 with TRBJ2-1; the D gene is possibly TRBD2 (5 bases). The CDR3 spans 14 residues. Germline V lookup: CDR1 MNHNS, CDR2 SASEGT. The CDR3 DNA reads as TGTGCCAGCAGGGGAGTAACACGAGGCAATGAGCAGCTCTTC. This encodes CASRGVTRGNEQLF.

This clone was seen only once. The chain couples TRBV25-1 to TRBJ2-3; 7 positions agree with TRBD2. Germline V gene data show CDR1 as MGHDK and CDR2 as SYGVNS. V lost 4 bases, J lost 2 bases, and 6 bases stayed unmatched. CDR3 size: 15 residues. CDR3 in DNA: TGTGCCAGCAGTGGTCTAGCGGACTACACAGATACGCAGTATTTT. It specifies CASSGLADYTDTQYF. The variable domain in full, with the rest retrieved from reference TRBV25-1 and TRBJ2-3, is EADIYQTPRYLVIGTGKKITLECSQTMGHDKMYWYQQDPGMELHLIHYSYGVNSTEKGDLSSESTVSRIRTEHFPLTLESARPSHTSQYLCASSGLADYTDTQYFGPGTRLTVL.

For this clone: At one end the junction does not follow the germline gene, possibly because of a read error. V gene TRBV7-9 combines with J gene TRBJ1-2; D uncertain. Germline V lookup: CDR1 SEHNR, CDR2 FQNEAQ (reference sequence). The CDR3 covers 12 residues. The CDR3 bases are TGTTCCAGCAGCGGACTTTTCGACGGCTACACCTTC. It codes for CSSSGLFDGYTF. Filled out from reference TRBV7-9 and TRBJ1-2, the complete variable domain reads DTGVSQNPRHKITKRGQNVTFRCDPISEHNRLYWYRQTLGQGPEFLTYFQNEAQLEKSRLLSDRFSAERPKGSFSTLEIQRTEQGDSAMYLCSSSGLFDGYTFGSGTRLTVV.

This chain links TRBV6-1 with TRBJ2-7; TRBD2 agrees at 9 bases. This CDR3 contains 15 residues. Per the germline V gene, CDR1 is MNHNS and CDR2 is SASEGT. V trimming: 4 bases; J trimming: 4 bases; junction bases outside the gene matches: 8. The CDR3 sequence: CASSGGPSGVYEQYF. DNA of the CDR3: TGTGCCAGCAGTGGTGGGCCTAGCGGGGTTTACGAGCAGTACTTC.